The next 30 T cell receptor beta chains were all read from a single sample in a study of shared clonotypes between healthy human individuals. Naive CD8 cells, CD45RO-negative and positively selected for CCR7, excluded terminally differentiated effector memory CD45RA+ cells. TCRdb keeps only in-frame clones here, not all; method: immunoSEQ multiplex PCR. The top ten clones hold approximately 0.3% of a sample with hundreds of thousands of clones, roughly 98% of them seen once. The sequenced material came from naive CD8+ T cells sorted from blood. The receptor set was obtained from a young man in good health.

This chain connects TRBV15 to TRBJ2-7; D is ambiguous. The CDR3 runs 11 residues. Germline CDR1 reads LNHNV; CDR2 reads YYDKDF (reference sequence). The V gene lost 8 bases and the J gene lost 1 base, with 6 bases spanning the gap. The CDR3 protein is CATGPSYEQYF. The CDR3, as DNA: TGTGCCACCGGGCCTTCCTACGAGCAGTACTTC.

V gene TRBV27 combines with J gene TRBJ1-5; perhaps TRBD1 as D (5 bases). The ends were cut back, 2 bases at V and 5 bases at J, with 13 bases in the middle. The CDR3 is 15 amino acids. Germline values: CDR1 MNHEY, CDR2 SMNVEV (reference sequence). DNA for the CDR3: TGTGCCAGCAGTTTACGAGACAGAGGGGATCAGCCCCAGCATTTT. Amino acid sequence: CASSLRDRGDQPQHF.

This clone was found a few times. The chain recombines TRBV29-1 with TRBJ2-7; D is undetermined. V lost 4 bases to trimming and J lost 0 bases, with 10 bases between them. Germline CDR1 and CDR2: SQVTM and ANQGSEA. The CDR3 is made up of 13 amino acids. Here the CDR3 DNA reads TGCAGCGTTGGACTCCTAAGCTCCTACGAGCAGTACTTC. The encoded protein is CSVGLLSSYEQYF.

This chain links TRBV27 with TRBJ1-5, with TRBD1 as a possible D gene (5 bases). The germline V and J ends were trimmed by 5 bases and 5 bases, with 13 bases remaining between them. The CDR3 totals 14 residues. In germline, CDR1 is MNHEY, CDR2 SMNVEV (reference sequence). CDR3 residues: CASSPGRVDQPQHF. The CDR3 DNA reads as TGTGCCAGCAGTCCGGGCAGGGTGGATCAGCCCCAGCATTTT.

The chain has TRBV5-4 and TRBJ1-1; 7 bases are a match to TRBD1. This CDR3 has 15 amino acids. The germline CDR1 and CDR2 sequences are SGHNT and YYREEE (reference sequence). Trimming cost V 2 bases and J 5 bases; bases outside gene matches: 9. Here the CDR3 reads CASSFGDRVETEAFF. CDR3 bases: TGTGCCAGCAGCTTCGGAGACAGGGTAGAGACTGAAGCTTTCTTT.

The genes are TRBV5-1 and TRBJ2-1, with 12 positions matching TRBD2. V shed 2 bases and J 8 bases; nucleotides not matched to a gene: 5. Germline lookup yields CDR1 SGHRS and CDR2 YFSETQ. The length of the CDR3 is 15 residues. The CDR3 reads CASSFRLAGDYEQFF. CDR3 coding DNA: TGCGCCAGCAGCTTCCGACTAGCGGGAGACTATGAGCAGTTCTTC.

The gene calls are TRBV16 and TRBJ2-7, with 8 bases lining up with TRBD1. From germline, CDR1 is KGHSY and CDR2 FQNENV. The J segment lost 1 base and the V segment lost 3 bases, leaving 5 bases of the junction unmatched. The length of the CDR3 is 15 residues. The CDR3 protein is CASSQGTGRSYEQYF. The CDR3 DNA follows: TGTGCCAGCAGCCAGGGGACAGGTAGATCCTACGAGCAGTACTTC.

As DNA, the CDR3 is TGTGCCAGCAGCTTAGTCCCCAGGCTCGCGAACACCGGGGAGCTGTTTTTT. This gives the protein CASSLVPRLANTGELFF. The V and J genes are TRBV7-9 and TRBJ2-2; D not resolved. V lost 1 base and J lost 0, with 12 bases in between. This CDR3 comprises 17 residues. From germline, CDR1 is SEHNR and CDR2 FQNEAQ (reference sequence).

The chain combines TRBV18 with TRBJ2-4; 7 positions match TRBD1. The CDR3 totals 14 residues. J lost 4 bases, V lost 6 bases, and 6 bases had no gene match. CDR1 KGHSH and CDR2 LQKENI come from the germline V gene. The CDR3 bases are TGTGCCAGCTCTCCCGAGACAGGGAAAAACATTCAGTACTTC. This codes for CASSPETGKNIQYF.

The rearrangement links TRBV27 to TRBJ1-2; D not certain. The V end lost 5 bases, the J end lost 2 bases, and 12 bases lay between the germline ends. The CDR3 sequence is 14 residues long. Germline V lookup: CDR1 MNHEY, CDR2 SMNVEV (reference sequence). The CDR3 spells CASSAFTANYGYTF. CDR3 bases: TGTGCCAGCAGTGCTTTTACGGCGAACTATGGCTACACCTTC.

The chain links TRBV9 to TRBJ1-2; D not resolved. Trimming took off 3 bases at V and 4 bases at J, with 10 bases between the two ends. The CDR3 is 13 residues long. CDR1 is SGDLS, CDR2 YYNGEE, per germline. The CDR3, as DNA: TGTGCCAGCAGCGGCCAGAGGGCCTATGGCTACACCTTC. This translates into CASSGQRAYGYTF.

J is TRBJ2-1 and V is TRBV7-2; 7 bases line up with TRBD1. Germline-derived CDR1 and CDR2 are SGHTA and FQGNSA. This CDR3 has 17 residues. V trimming: 1 base; J trimming: 6 bases; junction bases outside the gene matches: 12. The DNA of the CDR3 is TGTGCCAGCAGCTTAGTATTCCCGGAGACAGGGCGCAATGAGCAGTTCTTC. As protein: CASSLVFPETGRNEQFF. Based on the CDR3 plus reference TRBV7-2 and TRBJ2-1, the full variable domain is GAGVSQSPSNKVTEKGKDVELRCDPISGHTALYWYRQSLGQGLEFLIYFQGNSAPDKSGLPSDRFSAERTGGSVSTLTIQRTQQEDSAVYLCASSLVFPETGRNEQFFGPGTRLTVL.

The chain carries TRBV6-5 and TRBJ2-5; D might be TRBD2 (5 bases). The ends were cut back, 2 bases at V and 2 bases at J, with 12 bases in the middle. The CDR3 has 15 amino acids. Germline values: CDR1 MNHEY, CDR2 SVGAGI. CDR3 protein: CASSYTAADQETQYF. CDR3 nucleotide sequence: TGTGCCAGCAGTTACACAGCGGCGGATCAAGAGACCCAGTACTTC.

The chain employs TRBV4-3 and TRBJ2-1; TRBD2 matches at 10 bases. The CDR3 has 15 amino acids. The germline V gene encodes CDR1 LGHNA and CDR2 YSLEER. V shed 1 base and J 9 bases; nucleotides not matched to a gene: 6. The CDR3, as DNA: TGCGCCAGCAGCCAAGTACTAGCGGGGACAGCTGAGCAGTTCTTC. Its protein product is CASSQVLAGTAEQFF.

The chain has TRBV9 and TRBJ2-2; no clear D. There are 15 residues in the CDR3. Trimming removed 2 bases from V and 0 bases from J, with 8 bases in between. Per germline, CDR1 SGDLS and CDR2 YYNGEE. For the CDR3, the DNA is TGTGCCAGCAGCGTTGGCAACGCGAACACCGGGGAGCTGTTTTTT. This codes for CASSVGNANTGELFF.

This chain links TRBV7-8 with TRBJ2-7; TRBD1 agrees at 9 bases. This CDR3 spans 15 amino acids. Per germline, CDR1 SGHVS and CDR2 FQNEAQ. The J segment lost 4 bases and the V segment lost 6 bases, leaving 10 bases of the junction unmatched. The CDR3 DNA is TGTGCCAGCAGACCCCGGACAGGGGTGGAATACGAGCAGTACTTC. Protein product: CASRPRTGVEYEQYF.

V usage is TRBV27 and J usage is TRBJ2-3, with no clear D. This CDR3 region has 16 residues. V lost 1 base to trimming and J lost 0 bases, with 11 bases between them. Germline values: CDR1 MNHEY, CDR2 SMNVEV (reference sequence). CDR3 protein: CASSLFPPASTDTQYF. For the CDR3, the DNA is TGTGCCAGCAGTTTATTTCCACCCGCTAGCACAGATACGCAGTATTTT.

This chain links TRBV30 with TRBJ2-3, with 8 nucleotides matching TRBD1. This CDR3 comprises 14 residues. Germline CDR1 reads GTSNPN; CDR2 reads SVGIG (reference sequence). V dropped 1 base and J dropped 5; count of bases not matched to a gene: 5. This CDR3 is CAWSATGVQDTQYF. CDR3 sequence (DNA): TGTGCCTGGAGTGCGACAGGGGTTCAAGATACGCAGTATTTT.

J is TRBJ2-1 and V is TRBV2, with unresolved D. CDR3 length: 14 amino acids. The V end lost 2 bases, the J end lost 7 bases, and 12 bases lay between the germline ends. The germline gives CDR1 SNHLY, CDR2 FYNNEI. DNA of the CDR3: TGTGCCAGCAGTGAAAGCCAAGAATGGAATGAGCAGTTCTTC. The encoded protein is CASSESQEWNEQFF.

The chain employs TRBV7-2 and TRBJ1-5; 10 bases match TRBD1. CDR3 size: 16 residues. The J segment lost 6 bases and the V segment lost 6 bases, leaving 11 bases of the junction unmatched. The germline gives CDR1 SGHTA, CDR2 FQGNSA. The CDR3 is CASRSPRQGAGQPQHF. The DNA of the CDR3 is TGTGCCAGCAGGTCACCCCGACAGGGGGCAGGTCAGCCCCAGCATTTT.

The chain is built from TRBV6-6 and TRBJ2-7, with a weak D call TRBD2 (6 bases). This CDR3 is 15 amino acids long. In germline, CDR1 is MNHNY, CDR2 SVGAGI (reference sequence). The V and J ends lost 3 bases and 0 bases respectively, with 12 bases between them. Written as DNA, the CDR3 is TGTGCCAGCAGTTATAGACTAGACGCCTCCTACGAGCAGTACTTC. Its translation is CASSYRLDASYEQYF.

This chain connects TRBV4-1 to TRBJ2-7; D not resolved. With 0 bases removed from V and 6 bases from J, the gap between germline ends came to 9 bases. CDR1 and CDR2 (germline): MGHRA, YSYEKL. The CDR3 has 13 amino acids. The CDR3, as DNA: TGCGCCAGCAGCCAAGATCCTGGAGCCGAGCAGTACTTC. Translating it yields CASSQDPGAEQYF.

The J gene is TRBJ1-5, the V gene TRBV7-8, with 8 nucleotides matching TRBD1. Germline V lookup: CDR1 SGHVS, CDR2 FQNEAQ. CDR3 size: 16 residues. With 1 base clipped from V and 0 bases from J, the junction kept 2 bases outside the gene matches. CDR3 residues: CASSLGGQDSNQPQHF. CDR3 DNA sequence: TGTGCCAGCAGCTTAGGGGGACAGGATAGCAATCAGCCCCAGCATTTT.

The J gene is TRBJ2-1, the V gene TRBV19; 9 bases map to TRBD2. Per the germline V gene, CDR1 is LNHDA and CDR2 is SQIVND (reference sequence). Losses at the gene ends were 6 bases for V and 2 bases for J; bases not matched to a gene: 5. This CDR3 spans 15 amino acids. The CDR3 DNA sequence: TGTGCCAGTAGAGTTAGCGGGAGCCCCTACAATGAGCAGTTCTTC. Translated, it gives CASRVSGSPYNEQFF.

This chain joins TRBV10-3 and TRBJ2-7; 7 positions agree with TRBD1. V was pared by 4 bases and J by 3 bases, with 12 bases of the junction left unmatched. Germline CDR1 reads ENHRY; CDR2 reads SYGVKD. The CDR3 is 16 residues long. The CDR3 here is CAISGKSDRDLYEQYF. CDR3 coding DNA: TGTGCCATCAGTGGAAAATCTGACAGGGATCTCTACGAGCAGTACTTC.

The chain joins TRBV10-1 to TRBJ2-7, with 9 positions matching TRBD2. This CDR3 is built from 16 residues. The ends lost 0 bases at V and 4 bases at J; junction bases unmatched: 7. Germline CDR1 WNHNN, CDR2 SYGVQD (reference sequence). CDR3 DNA: TGCGCCAGCAGTGAGTCAGCGGGAGGAACCCCTTACGAGCAGTACTTC. This codes for CASSESAGGTPYEQYF.

V is TRBV6-1 and J is TRBJ2-1; 7 bases agree with TRBD1. This CDR3 is built from 23 residues. Trimming removed 1 base from V and 0 bases from J; junction bases left unmatched: 24. Germline-derived CDR1 and CDR2 are MNHNS and SASEGT. In DNA, the CDR3 is TGTGCCAGCAGTGAAGTGACAGGGTCAGGCGACTCGCCCTACATCGACTCCTACAATGAGCAGTTCTTC. This gives the protein CASSEVTGSGDSPYIDSYNEQFF.

This chain links TRBV5-1 with TRBJ2-1, with D perhaps TRBD1 or TRBD2 (5 bases each). The ends were cut back, 4 bases at V and 5 bases at J, with 16 bases in the middle. CDR1 and CDR2 (germline): SGHRS, YFSETQ. CDR3 length equals 15 residues. CDR3 protein: CASSPGQGKDNEQFF. The CDR3 DNA reads TGCGCCAGCAGCCCGGGGCAGGGCAAGGACAATGAGCAGTTCTTC.

This clone was detected only once. This chain connects TRBV2 to TRBJ1-1; 9 positions match TRBD1. CDR3 length: 16 amino acids. The V gene end was trimmed by 6 bases and the J gene end by 3 bases; junction bases not matched to a gene: 11. CDR1 is SNHLY, CDR2 FYNNEI, per germline. The CDR3 DNA reads TGTGCCAGCAGGAACCCGGGACAGGGTATAGACACTGAAGCTTTCTTT. It codes for CASRNPGQGIDTEAFF.

The rearrangement uses TRBV7-9 and TRBJ2-1; the D is unclear. This CDR3 contains 16 residues. Per the germline V gene, CDR1 is SEHNR and CDR2 is FQNEAQ (reference sequence). Trimming pared 1 base from V and 0 bases from J, leaving 10 bases between. Written as DNA, the CDR3 is TGTGCCAGCAGCTTAGACCCTTGGGACTCCTACAATGAGCAGTTCTTC. It specifies CASSLDPWDSYNEQFF.